The source of this T cell receptor (beta chain) is a study of shared clonotypes between healthy human individuals. As for the study in general: Each donor had three CD4 naive, three CD4 memory, two CD8 naive and one CD8 memory plate.

Repertoires were generated with immunoSEQ multiplex PCR, while TCRdb's copy carries only in-frame clones and drops some. The sample has around 240,000 clones; approximately 65% are singletons. Looked up from germline, CDR1 is SEHNR and CDR2 is FQNEAQ (reference sequence). Trimming took off 6 bases at V and 6 bases at J, with 19 bases between the two ends. The CDR3 runs to 15 residues. This clonotype was obtained from a man aged 25-45 years in good health. Sequenced sample: memory CD4+ T cells sorted from blood. Subset in this sample: CD45RA-negative fraction. The rearrangement uses TRBV7-9 and TRBJ2-3, with no clear D. The DNA for the CDR3 is TGTGCCAGCAGTCACGGGTGGGTAGTGACCGATACGCAGTATTTT. This sequence encodes CASSHGWVVTDTQYF.